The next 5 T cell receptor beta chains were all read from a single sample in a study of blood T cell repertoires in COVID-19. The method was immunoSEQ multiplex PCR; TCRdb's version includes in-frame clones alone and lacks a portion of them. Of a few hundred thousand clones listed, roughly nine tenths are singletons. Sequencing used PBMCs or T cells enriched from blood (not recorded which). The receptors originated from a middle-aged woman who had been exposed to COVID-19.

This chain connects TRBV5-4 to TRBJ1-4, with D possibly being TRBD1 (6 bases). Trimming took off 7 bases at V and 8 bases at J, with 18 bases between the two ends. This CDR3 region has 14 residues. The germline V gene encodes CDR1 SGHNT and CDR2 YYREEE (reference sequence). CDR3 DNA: TGTGCCAGCGGTTTACAGGGCCGAGGCGAAAAACTGTTTTTT. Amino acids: CASGLQGRGEKLFF.

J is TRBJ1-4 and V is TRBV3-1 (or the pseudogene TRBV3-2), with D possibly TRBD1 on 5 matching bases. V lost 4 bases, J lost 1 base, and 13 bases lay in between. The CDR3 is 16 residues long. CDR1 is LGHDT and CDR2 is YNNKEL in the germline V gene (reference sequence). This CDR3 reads CASSPGQLVTNEKLFF. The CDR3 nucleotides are TGTGCCAGCAGCCCCGGACAACTCGTAACTAATGAAAAACTGTTTTTT.

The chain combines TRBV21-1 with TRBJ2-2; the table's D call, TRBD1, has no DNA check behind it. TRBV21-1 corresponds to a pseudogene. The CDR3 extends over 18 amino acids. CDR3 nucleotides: TGTGCCAGCAGCAACCGTCGCAGGGGGCACCCGAACACCGGGGAGCTGTTTTTT. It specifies CASSNRRRGHPNTGELFF.

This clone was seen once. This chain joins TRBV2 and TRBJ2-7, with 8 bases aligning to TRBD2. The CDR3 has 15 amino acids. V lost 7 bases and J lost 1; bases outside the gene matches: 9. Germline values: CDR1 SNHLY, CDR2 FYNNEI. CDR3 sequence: CASTLMTSASYEQYF. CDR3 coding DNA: TGTGCCAGCACCCTAATGACTAGCGCATCCTACGAGCAGTACTTC.

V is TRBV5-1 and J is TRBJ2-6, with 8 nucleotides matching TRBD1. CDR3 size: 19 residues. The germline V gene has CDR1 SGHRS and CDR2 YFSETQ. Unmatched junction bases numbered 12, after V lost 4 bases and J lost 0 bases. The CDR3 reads CASSPAGGQALSGANVLTF. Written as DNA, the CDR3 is TGCGCCAGCAGCCCGGCAGGGGGACAGGCCCTCTCTGGGGCCAACGTCCTGACTTTC.